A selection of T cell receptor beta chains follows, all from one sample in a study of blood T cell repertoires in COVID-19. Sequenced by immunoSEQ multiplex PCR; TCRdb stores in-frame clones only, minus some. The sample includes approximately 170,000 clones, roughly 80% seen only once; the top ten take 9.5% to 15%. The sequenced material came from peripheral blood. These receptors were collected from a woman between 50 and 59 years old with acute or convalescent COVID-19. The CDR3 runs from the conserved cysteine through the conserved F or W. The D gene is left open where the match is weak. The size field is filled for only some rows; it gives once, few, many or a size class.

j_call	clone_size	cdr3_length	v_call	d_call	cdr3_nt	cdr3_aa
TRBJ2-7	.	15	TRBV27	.	TGTGCCAGCAGTCTCAAGACAGGCCCGACCTACGAGCAGTACTTC	CASSLKTGPTYEQYF
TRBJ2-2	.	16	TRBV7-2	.	TGTGCCAGCAGCTTACAGATCCCGGGTAAAACCGGGGAGCTGTTTTTT	CASSLQIPGKTGELFF
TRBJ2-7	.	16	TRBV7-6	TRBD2	TGTGCCAGCAGCTCCCCTAAGGGGACTAGTTACTACGAGCAGTACTTC	CASSSPKGTSYYEQYF
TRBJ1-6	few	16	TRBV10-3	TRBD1	TGTGCCATCAGTGTACGACAGGGGGCCGAAGGTTCACCCCTCCACTTT	CAISVRQGAEGSPLHF
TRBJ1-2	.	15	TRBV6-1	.	TGTGCCAGCAGTGAATCGGGAGTTCCTAACTATGGCTACACCTTC	CASSESGVPNYGYTF
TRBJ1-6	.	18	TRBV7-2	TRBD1	TGTGCCAGCAGCTTCCGTCAGGGGGCTTTTTACGACAATTCACCCCTCCACTTT	CASSFRQGAFYDNSPLHF
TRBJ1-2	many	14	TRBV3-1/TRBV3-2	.	TGTGCCAGCAGCCAAGATCAGACAGTTTATGGCTACACCTTC	CASSQDQTVYGYTF
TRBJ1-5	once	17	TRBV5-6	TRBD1	TGTGCCAGCAGCTCCATAGGACAGGGCCTGCGAAATCAGCCCCAGCATTTT	CASSSIGQGLRNQPQHF
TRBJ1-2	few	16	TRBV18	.	TGTGCCAGCTCACCGAGGAATAACAGGGAGAACTATGGCTACACCTTC	CASSPRNNRENYGYTF
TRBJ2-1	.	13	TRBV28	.	TGTGCCAGCAGAGGCGGAGGGTACAATGAGCAGTTCTTC	CASRGGGYNEQFF
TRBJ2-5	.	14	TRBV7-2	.	TGTGCCAGCAGCCGTACAGGGTCAGGAGAGACCCAGTACTTC	CASSRTGSGETQYF
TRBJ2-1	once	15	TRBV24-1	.	TGTGCCACCAGCAACGCGGGGCAGGCCTACAATGAGCAGTTCTTC	CATSNAGQAYNEQFF
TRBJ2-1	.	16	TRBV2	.	TGTGCCAGCACCTACAGGGTAAGGGGTACCTACAATGAGCAGTTCTTC	CASTYRVRGTYNEQFF
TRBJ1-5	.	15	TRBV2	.	TGTGCCAGCACCCTGCGACAGGATAGCAATCAGCCCCAGCATTTT	CASTLRQDSNQPQHF
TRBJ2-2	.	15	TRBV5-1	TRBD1	TGCGCCAGCAGCCTCGGGACAGGGGGCACCGGGGAGCTGTTTTTT	CASSLGTGGTGELFF
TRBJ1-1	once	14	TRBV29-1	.	TGCAGCGTTGTGAAGGGTTGGGGGGACACTGAAGCTTTCTTT	CSVVKGWGDTEAFF
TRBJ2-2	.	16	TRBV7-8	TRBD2	TGTGCCAGCAGCTTAAAGGGCGGGGGAGACACCGGGGAGCTGTTTTTT	CASSLKGGGDTGELFF
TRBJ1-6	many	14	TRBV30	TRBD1	TGTGCCTGGAGTGATACAGGGGAGAGTTCACCCCTCCACTTT	CAWSDTGESSPLHF
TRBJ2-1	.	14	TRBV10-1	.	TGCGCCAGCAGTGAGAGGGGACTTAACAATGAGCAGTTCTTC	CASSERGLNNEQFF
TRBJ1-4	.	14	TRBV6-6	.	TGTGCCAGCAGAGACAGCCCTACTAATGAAAAACTGTTTTTT	CASRDSPTNEKLFF
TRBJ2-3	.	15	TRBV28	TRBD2	TGTGCCAGCAGTGTAGCGGGGGGAGGTGCAGATACGCAGTATTTT	CASSVAGGGADTQYF
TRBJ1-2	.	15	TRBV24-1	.	TGTGCCACCAGTGATCATGGGCCGCTATCCTATGGCTACACCTTC	CATSDHGPLSYGYTF
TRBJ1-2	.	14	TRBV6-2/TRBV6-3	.	TGTGCCAGCAGCTATATCGGAGGGGACTATGGCTACACCTTC	CASSYIGGDYGYTF
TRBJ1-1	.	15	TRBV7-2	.	TGTGCCAGCAGCTTAGATCGCCAGGTGAACACTGAAGCTTTCTTT	CASSLDRQVNTEAFF
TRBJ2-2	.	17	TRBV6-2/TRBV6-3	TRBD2	TGTGCCAGCAGTTACTTCGGGACTAGCCGGAACACCGGGGAGCTGTTTTTT	CASSYFGTSRNTGELFF
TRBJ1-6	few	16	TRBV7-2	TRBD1	TGTGCCAGCAGCTTACAGGGGGCCGTCTATAATTCACCCCTCCACTTT	CASSLQGAVYNSPLHF
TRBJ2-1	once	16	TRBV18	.	TGTGCCAGCTCACCCGCGGGGAGCGCCTCCTACAATGAGCAGTTCTTC	CASSPAGSASYNEQFF
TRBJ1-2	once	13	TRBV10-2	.	TGCGCCAGCACAGGAGGGGGGGGCTATGGCTACACCTTC	CASTGGGGYGYTF
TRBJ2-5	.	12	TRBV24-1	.	TGTGCCACCAGTGACCCGGGACACCCCAAATACTTC	CATSDPGHPKYF
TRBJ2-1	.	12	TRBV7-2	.	TGTGCCAGCACCGACCAGCGGGTAAAGCAGTTCTTC	CASTDQRVKQFF
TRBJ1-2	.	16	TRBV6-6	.	TGTGCCAGCAGACGAGACAGCGTACCCACTAACTATGGCTACACCTTC	CASRRDSVPTNYGYTF
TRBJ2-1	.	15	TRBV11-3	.	TGTGCCAGCAGCCGGTTCGGCGGGGTGAACAATGAGCAGTTCTTC	CASSRFGGVNNEQFF
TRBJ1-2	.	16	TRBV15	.	TGTGCCACCAGCAGAGATCTCACAGGGAGAGCCTATGGCTACACCTTC	CATSRDLTGRAYGYTF
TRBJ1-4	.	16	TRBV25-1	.	TGTGCCAGCAGTCCTCCCCCCGGCAGGGGCAATGAAAAACTGTTTTTT	CASSPPPGRGNEKLFF
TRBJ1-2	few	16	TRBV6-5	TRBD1	TGTGCCAGCAGTTACTCGAGGACAGGGGGTGGTTATGGCTACACCTTC	CASSYSRTGGGYGYTF
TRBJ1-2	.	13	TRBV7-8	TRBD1	TGTGCCAGCAGCTTAGACAGGGGCAACGGCTACACCTTC	CASSLDRGNGYTF
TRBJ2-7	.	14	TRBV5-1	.	TGCGCCAGCAGCTTGGAAAGCGGAACTTACGAGCAGTACTTC	CASSLESGTYEQYF
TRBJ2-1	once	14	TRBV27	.	TGTGCCAGCACCCCCCGGGGGTCTTACAATGAGCAGTTCTTC	CASTPRGSYNEQFF
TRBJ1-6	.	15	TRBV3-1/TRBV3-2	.	TGTGCCAGCAGAGCGAACAGGGCCCCGAATTCACCCCTCCACTTT	CASRANRAPNSPLHF
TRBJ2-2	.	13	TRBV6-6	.	TGTGCCAGCAGATCCCCCCCCGGCGGGGAGCTGTTTTTT	CASRSPPGGELFF
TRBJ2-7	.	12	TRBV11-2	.	TGTGCCAGCAGCTTGACACCCTACGAGCAGTACTTC	CASSLTPYEQYF
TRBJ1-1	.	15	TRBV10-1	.	TGCGCCAGCAGTGAGAACAGGGCAGGGGACACTGAAGCTTTCTTT	CASSENRAGDTEAFF
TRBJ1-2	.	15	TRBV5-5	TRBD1	TGTGCCAGCAGCTACCGACAGGGCTCTAACTATGGCTACACCTTC	CASSYRQGSNYGYTF
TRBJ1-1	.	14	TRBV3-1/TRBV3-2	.	TGTGCCAGCAGCCAAGCTAGGGGGAGCACTGAAGCTTTCTTT	CASSQARGSTEAFF
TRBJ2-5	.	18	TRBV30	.	TGTGCCTGGAGCCAAACACCCCAGGGGAGGGTGGTCAGAGAGACCCAGTACTTC	CAWSQTPQGRVVRETQYF
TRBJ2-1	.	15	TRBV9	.	TGTGCCAGCAGCGTAGCCGGGACACCGAACAATGAGCAGTTCTTC	CASSVAGTPNNEQFF
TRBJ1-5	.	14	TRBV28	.	TGTGCCAGCCCCCATGCAGGGAGCAATCAGCCCCAGCATTTT	CASPHAGSNQPQHF
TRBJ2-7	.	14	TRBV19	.	TGTGCCAGTAGTATGGGGGGGCTGTCCTACGAGCAGTACTTC	CASSMGGLSYEQYF
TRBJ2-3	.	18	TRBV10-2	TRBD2	TGCGCCAGCAGTGGGGTCATCCTAGCGGGGGGTAGCACAGATACGCAGTATTTT	CASSGVILAGGSTDTQYF
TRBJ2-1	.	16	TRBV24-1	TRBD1	TGTGCCACCAGTGATTCTGCCGGGACAGGGTCGAATGAGCAGTTCTTC	CATSDSAGTGSNEQFF
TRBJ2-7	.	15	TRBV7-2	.	TGTGCCAGCAGCCATACCGGGACACAGTCCTACGAGCAGTACTTC	CASSHTGTQSYEQYF
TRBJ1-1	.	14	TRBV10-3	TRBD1	TGTGCCATATCCAGACAGGGCACGAACACTGAAGCTTTCTTT	CAISRQGTNTEAFF
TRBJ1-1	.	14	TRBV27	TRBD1	TGTGCCAGCAGTTGGACAGGGCCGAGCACTGAAGCTTTCTTT	CASSWTGPSTEAFF
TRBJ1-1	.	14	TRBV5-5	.	TGTGCCAGCAGCGAGGAAGATTGGAACACTGAAGCTTTCTTT	CASSEEDWNTEAFF